This TCR beta chain stems from a study of early T cells in non-severe SARS-CoV-2 infection. Study summary: Sequencing targeted bulk RNA from unsorted whole blood, leaving chains unpaired. Study results and caveats: The study's VDJdb matching favored anti-spike CD8 responses and missed private and CD4 specificities.

Germline V gene data show CDR1 as MNHNS and CDR2 as SASEGT. Between the trimmed V and J ends, which lost 0 bases and 1 base, there was a span of 7 bases. CDR3 length equals 14 residues. Remarks on this clonotype: Its antigen remains unknown.

Individual cDNA molecules received unique molecular identifiers. TCRdb analysed the 5' RACE reads with MiXCR anew, one entry per CDR3 protein. The sample lists 62,000 or so distinct CDR3 sequences, less than 10% occurring once. The chain couples TRBV6-1 to TRBJ2-7; D is undetermined. The TCR was taken from an adult who was a healthcare worker with PCR-confirmed SARS-CoV-2 infection or an uninfected control (not recorded which). Sequencing was done on a sample of whole blood. The CDR3 protein is CASSEALTSYEQYV. As DNA, the CDR3 is TGTGCCAGCAGTGAAGCGCTCACTTCCTACGAGCAGTACGTC.